The 27 T cell receptor beta chains given below trace back to one sample, sequenced in a study of T cell repertoires in cytomegalovirus infection. Antigen specificity for these receptors is unknown. One entry per CDR3 protein, called by TCRdb with MiXCR from the reads. Of around 430,000 distinct CDR3 sequences listed, more than 40% are singletons. This specimen consisted of cultured PBMCs, obtained from culture after CMV antigen stimulation. Source of these receptors: a human donor in good health (CMV status not recorded). Some clones in this sample may be carry-over from other donors' samples.

The chain uses TRBV27 and TRBJ2-3; 7 nucleotides agree with TRBD1. V trimming: 5 bases; J trimming: 1 base; junction bases outside the gene matches: 12. The length of the CDR3 is 17 residues. CDR1 is MNHEY and CDR2 is SMNVEV in the germline V gene (reference sequence). The CDR3 sequence: CASSPPTTGKRTDTQYF. The CDR3 coding sequence is TGTGCCAGCAGTCCGCCAACGACAGGGAAGCGCACAGATACGCAGTATTTT.

The rearrangement uses TRBV5-1 and TRBJ2-1, with 13 bases matching TRBD2. This CDR3 has 15 amino acids. V was pared by 1 base and J by 10 bases, with 5 bases of the junction left unmatched. CDR1 and CDR2 (germline): SGHRS, YFSETQ. The CDR3 loop reads CASSLTSGGALEQFF. The CDR3 DNA is TGCGCCAGCAGCTTGACTAGCGGGGGGGCCTTAGAGCAGTTCTTC.

This clonotype was seen only a few times. The chain links TRBV6-5 to TRBJ2-6; D gene unclear. The CDR3 consists of 17 residues. With 0 bases removed from V and 0 bases from J, the gap between germline ends came to 9 bases. From germline, CDR1 is MNHEY and CDR2 SVGAGI. This CDR3 reads CASSYSASNSGANVLTF. DNA of the CDR3: TGTGCCAGCAGTTACTCGGCCTCAAACTCTGGGGCCAACGTCCTGACTTTC.

The chain has TRBV7-2 and TRBJ1-2; 8 bases agree with TRBD1. Germline CDR1 SGHTA, CDR2 FQGNSA. This CDR3 comprises 16 residues. J lost 2 bases, V lost 3 bases, and 8 bases had no gene match. The CDR3 region has the DNA TGTGCCAGCAGCTTGGCCTTGGGACAGGAGAACTATGGCTACACCTTC. Protein: CASSLALGQENYGYTF. Full variable domain (outside the CDR3, taken from reference TRBV7-2 and TRBJ1-2): GAGVSQSPSNKVTEKGKDVELRCDPISGHTALYWYRQSLGQGLEFLIYFQGNSAPDKSGLPSDRFSAERTGGSVSTLTIQRTQQEDSAVYLCASSLALGQENYGYTFGSGTRLTVV.

The chain joins TRBV12-3 or TRBV12-4 to TRBJ2-5; TRBD1 agrees at 9 bases. The V segment lost 8 bases and the J segment 4 bases; nucleotides outside the gene matches: 8. This CDR3 is 14 amino acids long. CDR3 DNA: TGTGCCAGCCTAGATGAGACAGGGGGAGAGACCCAGTACTTC. Translated: CASLDETGGETQYF.

In its sample, this clonotype was seen once. The J gene is TRBJ2-3, the V gene TRBV7-2; 12 positions match TRBD2. The V and J ends lost 2 bases and 4 bases, in that order; junction bases with no gene match: 7. Germline V gene sequence: CDR1 SGHTA, CDR2 FQGNSA. The CDR3 covers 17 residues. The CDR3 protein is CASSLRASGGAADTQYF. Here the CDR3 DNA reads TGTGCCAGCAGCTTACGGGCTAGCGGGGGGGCCGCAGATACGCAGTATTTT.

V usage is TRBV7-2 and J usage is TRBJ2-5, with 7 bases matching TRBD2. The CDR3 consists of 15 residues. After removal of 3 bases from V and 0 bases from J, the junction contained 4 bases not matched to a gene. Germline CDR1 and CDR2: SGHTA and FQGNSA. The CDR3, as DNA: TGTGCCAGCAGCTTGGCGGGAGAGTACCAAGAGACCCAGTACTTC. Protein product: CASSLAGEYQETQYF.

V gene TRBV10-3 combines with J gene TRBJ2-1, with D perhaps TRBD1 (6 bases). V was clipped by 3 bases and J by 0 bases, with 12 bases between them. The germline V gene has CDR1 ENHRY and CDR2 SYGVKD. The CDR3 extends over 16 amino acids. CDR3 in amino acids: CAISEFTGSSYNEQFF. CDR3 sequence (DNA): TGTGCCATCAGTGAATTCACAGGGAGCTCCTACAATGAGCAGTTCTTC.

The sample holds a few counts of this clonotype. The CDR3 bases are TGTGCCAGCAGCTTAACCGGGCGGGGGTCTGGGGCCAACGTCCTGACTTTC. This translates into CASSLTGRGSGANVLTF. This chain connects TRBV7-3 to TRBJ2-6; the match to TRBD2 covers 7 bases. This CDR3 is built from 17 residues. The junction had 3 bases not matched to a gene; V was cut back by 0 bases and J by 1 base. Germline CDR1 is SGHTA and CDR2 is FQGTGA.

This clonotype has more than one count but fewer than ten. The chain couples TRBV7-9 to TRBJ1-6; 7 bases fit TRBD1. This CDR3 has 15 amino acids. Germline values: CDR1 SEHNR, CDR2 FQNEAQ (reference sequence). Losses at the gene ends were 1 base for V and 9 bases for J; bases not matched to a gene: 6. CDR3 sequence reads: CASSLGDSNTSPLHF. The CDR3, as DNA: TGTGCCAGCAGCTTAGGGGACAGTAATACTTCACCCCTCCACTTT.

V usage is TRBV27 and J usage is TRBJ2-5; the D gene could be TRBD1 or TRBD2 (5 bases each). V lost 5 bases and J lost 2, with 15 bases in between. The CDR3 length is 15 residues. Per germline, CDR1 MNHEY and CDR2 SMNVEV (reference sequence). CDR3 sequence (DNA): TGTGCCAGCAGTCCCCTTAGGGGACCGCAAGAGACCCAGTACTTC. It translates to CASSPLRGPQETQYF.

This chain connects TRBV6-6 to TRBJ1-5; 7 bases are a match to TRBD1. The CDR3 is made up of 12 amino acids. The junction had 2 bases not matched to a gene; V was cut back by 6 bases and J by 6 bases. Germline values: CDR1 MNHNY, CDR2 SVGAGI (reference sequence). This CDR3 reads CASSWDSQPQHF. CDR3 nucleotide sequence: TGTGCCAGCAGCTGGGACAGTCAGCCCCAGCATTTT.

The rearrangement links TRBV19 to TRBJ2-2, with TRBD1 identical over 7 bases. The CDR3 runs 17 residues. Trimming cost V 5 bases and J 2 bases; bases outside gene matches: 11. The germline V gene encodes CDR1 LNHDA and CDR2 SQIVND (reference sequence). The CDR3 is CASSSLPGTANTGELFF. The CDR3 DNA reads as TGTGCCAGTAGTTCCCTCCCCGGGACAGCAAACACCGGGGAGCTGTTTTTT.

This clonotype occurred a few times. The chain employs TRBV7-6 and TRBJ2-3, with D perhaps matching TRBD1 or TRBD2 (5 bases each). V lost 7 bases, J lost 5 bases, and 19 bases lay in between. Germline V lookup: CDR1 SGHVS, CDR2 FNYEAQ. The length of the CDR3 is 15 residues. This chain's CDR3 is CASTLSGRRLDTQYF. For the CDR3, the DNA is TGTGCCAGCACTCTGTCGGGACGGAGGTTAGATACGCAGTATTTT.

This chain uses TRBV5-1 with TRBJ1-1; D ambiguous. CDR1 is SGHRS and CDR2 is YFSETQ in the germline V gene. The CDR3 totals 13 residues. The V and J ends lost 1 base and 6 bases respectively, with 10 bases between them. The CDR3: CASSLPGFSEAFF. The CDR3, as DNA: TGCGCCAGCAGCTTGCCAGGATTCTCTGAAGCTTTCTTT.

In its sample, this clonotype was seen many times. The DNA for the CDR3 is TGTGCCAGCAGTGAATTATTACCAGGGGGAGGGGACACTGAAGCTTTCTTT. Its translation is CASSELLPGGGDTEAFF. The rearrangement joins TRBV6-1 to TRBJ1-1, with 7 bases lining up with TRBD1. Germline CDR1 MNHNS, CDR2 SASEGT. V dropped 2 bases and J dropped 3; count of bases not matched to a gene: 12. The length of the CDR3 is 17 residues.

The V and J genes are TRBV6-1 and TRBJ2-5; D gene uncertain. The CDR3 extends over 14 amino acids. The germline CDR1 and CDR2 sequences are MNHNS and SASEGT. Trimming left V 1 base short and J 5 bases short, with 11 bases between. Written as DNA, the CDR3 is TGTGCCAGCAGTGAAGACGTTTGTGGCGAGACCCAGTACTTC. This codes for CASSEDVCGETQYF.

This clonotype showed up just once. V usage is TRBV15 and J usage is TRBJ2-5; D possibly corresponds to TRBD2 (5 bases). V was shortened by 1 base and J by 11 bases, with 11 bases between the two germline ends. The V gene's germline CDR1 is LNHNV and CDR2 YYDKDF (reference sequence). The CDR3 consists of 12 residues. CDR3 sequence: CATSRASGRQYF. The CDR3 region has the DNA TGTGCCACCAGCAGAGCCAGCGGACGGCAGTACTTC. The complete variable domain, with remaining parts taken from reference TRBV15 and TRBJ2-5, reads DAMVIQNPRYQVTQFGKPVTLSCSQTLNHNVMYWYQQKSSQAPKLLFHYYDKDFNNEADTPDNFQSRRPNTSFCFLDIRSPGLGDTAMYLCATSRASGRQYFGPGTRLLVL.

The rearrangement joins TRBV28 to TRBJ2-5; D ambiguous. CDR1 MDHEN and CDR2 SYDVKM come from the germline V gene. The CDR3 length is 14 residues. V lost 0 bases to trimming and J lost 2 bases, with 7 bases between them. CDR3 in DNA: TGTGCCAGCAGTTTATGGCGGCAGCAAGAGACCCAGTACTTC. Residues: CASSLWRQQETQYF.

This clonotype has ten or more counts. This chain links TRBV7-2 with TRBJ2-3, with D maybe TRBD2 (6 bases). The CDR3 has 15 residues. Per the germline V gene, CDR1 is SGHTA and CDR2 is FQGNSA. With 1 base removed from V and 2 bases from J, the gap between germline ends came to 10 bases. The CDR3 loop is CASSLGAGNTDTQYF. The DNA of the CDR3 is TGTGCCAGCAGCTTAGGGGCGGGGAACACAGATACGCAGTATTTT.

This clonotype appeared many times. This chain links TRBV7-2 with TRBJ2-5, with D possibly being TRBD1 (6 bases). Per germline, CDR1 SGHTA and CDR2 FQGNSA. The CDR3 length is 14 residues. V was pared by 2 bases and J by 1 base, with 8 bases between. DNA of the CDR3: TGTGCCAGCAGCTTACAGGGGAGCCAAGAGACCCAGTACTTC. It is translated as CASSLQGSQETQYF. The whole variable domain, remainder taken from reference TRBV7-2 and TRBJ2-5, is GAGVSQSPSNKVTEKGKDVELRCDPISGHTALYWYRQSLGQGLEFLIYFQGNSAPDKSGLPSDRFSAERTGGSVSTLTIQRTQQEDSAVYLCASSLQGSQETQYFGPGTRLLVL.

The rearrangement uses TRBV6-6 and TRBJ2-1, with D possibly TRBD2 on 7 matching bases. Germline CDR1 and CDR2: MNHNY and SVGAGI (reference sequence). With 8 bases removed from V and 9 bases from J, the gap between germline ends came to 20 bases. The CDR3 covers 14 residues. CDR3 region: CASRPGGQRSEQFF. CDR3 DNA: TGTGCCAGCCGCCCCGGGGGGCAACGCAGTGAGCAGTTCTTC.

This clonotype has only one observation. The genes are TRBV6-5 and TRBJ1-5; 7 nucleotides match TRBD1. From germline, CDR1 is MNHEY and CDR2 SVGAGI. Losses at the gene ends were 4 bases for V and 4 bases for J; bases not matched to a gene: 7. The CDR3 covers 15 residues. CDR3 residues: CASSSQTGPNQPQHF. CDR3 bases: TGTGCCAGCAGTTCCCAGACAGGGCCTAATCAGCCCCAGCATTTT.

The chain combines TRBV14 with TRBJ1-3, with D perhaps matching TRBD1 (5 bases). The CDR3 has 16 residues. With 0 bases removed from V and 1 base from J, the gap between germline ends came to 10 bases. Germline-derived CDR1 and CDR2 are SGHDN and FVKESK. The CDR3 protein is CASSQEQWGSGNTIYF. In DNA form, the CDR3 reads TGTGCCAGCAGCCAAGAACAGTGGGGGTCTGGAAACACCATATATTTT.

This clonotype was found a few times. The chain joins TRBV11-3 to TRBJ2-1; the D gene is possibly TRBD2 (5 bases). Germline V gives CDR1 SGHNT, CDR2 YENEEA. There are 15 residues in the CDR3. The V end lost 1 base, the J end lost 7 bases, and 14 bases lay between the germline ends. CDR3 nucleotide sequence: TGTGCCAGCAGCTTAGGTAGCAGGACTGGAAATGAGCAGTTCTTC. This gives the protein CASSLGSRTGNEQFF.

CDR3: CSARTGWITEAFF. As DNA, the CDR3 is TGCAGTGCTCGGACAGGGTGGATCACTGAAGCTTTCTTT. This sequence joins TRBV20-1 and TRBJ1-1, with 8 bases aligning to TRBD1. After removal of 5 bases from V and 4 bases from J, the junction contained 6 bases not matched to a gene. There are 13 residues in the CDR3. Germline V lookup: CDR1 DFQATT, CDR2 SNEGSKA (reference sequence).

J is TRBJ2-5 and V is TRBV5-4, with D possibly TRBD2 on 6 matching bases. The CDR3 is made up of 12 amino acids. V was trimmed by 6 bases and J by 4 bases, leaving 10 bases between them. Germline lookup yields CDR1 SGHNT and CDR2 YYREEE (reference sequence). The CDR3, as DNA: TGTGCCAGCACGTCGGAGGGAGAGACCCAGTACTTC. Residues: CASTSEGETQYF.